This T cell receptor beta chain originates from a study of cytomegalovirus exposure and HLA in healthy donors. This CDR3 region has 16 residues. CDR1 and CDR2 from the germline V gene are SGHDT and YYEEEE. J was trimmed by 5 bases and V by 1 base; bases with no gene match: 8. General study points: Most TCR beta V segments were productive about 87% or about 30% of the time in an earlier analysis. It was only CMV serostatus that was available as immune exposure information. Many donors carried some public TCRs, although rarity characterized most TCR sequences. A missense variant in DCLRE1C was later tied to TCR beta V- and J-gene trimming.

The PCR employed 60 Vbeta primers together with 13 Jbeta primers. Generated by immunoSEQ multiplex PCR, the TCRdb table keeps only in-frame clones and is missing some. Of some 270,000 clones listed, 75% to 90% are singletons. As concerns this clone: Its antigen remains unidentified.

Material for sequencing was PBMCs. The genes are TRBV5-6 and TRBJ2-1, with TRBD2 matching over 8 bases. The clonotype originates from a girl aged 2 to 9 in good health and CMV-seronegative. The CDR3 DNA sequence: TGTGCCAGCAGCTTGCGGGGTAGCGGGAACCACAATGAGCAGTTCTTC. Translation: CASSLRGSGNHNEQFF.